This T cell receptor (beta chain) was captured by sequencing in a study of T cells in Graves' hyperthyroidism and ophthalmopathy. The germline gives CDR1 LNHNV, CDR2 YYDKDF (reference sequence). Trimming took off 4 bases at V and 6 bases at J, with 19 bases between the two ends. The CDR3 has 16 amino acids. From RNA transcripts, TCR beta CDR3 regions were amplified. TCR CDR3 regions were first amplified by RT-PCR with HTBI primers. TCRdb redid the calling of the multiplex PCR reads with MiXCR, one entry per CDR3 protein. Of 600,000 to 700,000 distinct CDR3 sequences in the sample, 45% are singletons; the top ten hold about 7.2%. Lactation, pregnancy, other autoimmune disease or uncontrolled infection excluded patients.

This TCR was recovered from an adult man with Graves' disease, either hyperthyroidism or ophthalmopathy (not recorded which). The sequencing sample was made of peripheral blood or thyroid tissue (not recorded which). V usage is TRBV15 and J usage is TRBJ1-3; tentative D call: TRBD1 (6 bases). CDR3 amino acids: CATSKADSLGENTIYF. The CDR3 nucleotides are TGTGCCACCAGCAAAGCGGACAGCTTAGGTGAAAACACCATATATTTT.